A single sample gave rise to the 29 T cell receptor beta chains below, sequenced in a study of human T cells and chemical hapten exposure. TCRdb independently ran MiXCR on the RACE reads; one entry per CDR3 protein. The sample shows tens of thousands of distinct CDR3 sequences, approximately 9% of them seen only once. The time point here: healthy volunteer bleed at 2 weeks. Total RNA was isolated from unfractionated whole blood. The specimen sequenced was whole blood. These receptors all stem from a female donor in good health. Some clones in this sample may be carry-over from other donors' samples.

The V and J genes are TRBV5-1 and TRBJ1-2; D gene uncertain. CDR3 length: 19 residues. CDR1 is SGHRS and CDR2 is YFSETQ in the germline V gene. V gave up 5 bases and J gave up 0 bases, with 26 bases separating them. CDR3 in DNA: TGCGCCAGCAGTCCGATGGGATTGGGCTCATCGTTCTCTAACTATGGCTACACCTTC. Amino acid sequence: CASSPMGLGSSFSNYGYTF. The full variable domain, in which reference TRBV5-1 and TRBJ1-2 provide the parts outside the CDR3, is KAGVTQTPRYLIKTRGQQVTLSCSPISGHRSVSWYQQTPGQGLQFLFEYFSETQRNKGNFPGRFSGRQFSNSRSEMNVSTLELGDSALYLCASSPMGLGSSFSNYGYTFGSGTRLTVV.

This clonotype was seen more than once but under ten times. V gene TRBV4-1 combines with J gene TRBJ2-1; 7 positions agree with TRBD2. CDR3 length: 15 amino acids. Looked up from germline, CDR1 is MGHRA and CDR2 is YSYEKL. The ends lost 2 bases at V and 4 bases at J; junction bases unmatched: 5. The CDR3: CASSQPGRGYNEQFF. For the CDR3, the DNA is TGCGCCAGCAGCCAACCTGGGCGGGGGTACAATGAGCAGTTCTTC.

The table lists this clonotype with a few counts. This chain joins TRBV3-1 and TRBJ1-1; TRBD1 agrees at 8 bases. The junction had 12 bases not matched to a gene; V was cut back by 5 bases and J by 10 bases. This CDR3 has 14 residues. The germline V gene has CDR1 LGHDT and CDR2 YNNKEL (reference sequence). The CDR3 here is CASSSQPQGAVAFF. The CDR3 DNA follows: TGTGCCAGCAGCTCCCAGCCCCAGGGGGCGGTAGCTTTCTTT.

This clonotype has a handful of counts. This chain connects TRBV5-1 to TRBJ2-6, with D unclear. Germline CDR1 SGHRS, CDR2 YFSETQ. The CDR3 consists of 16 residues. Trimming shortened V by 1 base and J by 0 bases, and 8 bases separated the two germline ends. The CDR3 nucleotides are TGCGCCAGCAGCTTGAACCCTAGCTCTGGGGCCAACGTCCTGACTTTC. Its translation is CASSLNPSSGANVLTF.

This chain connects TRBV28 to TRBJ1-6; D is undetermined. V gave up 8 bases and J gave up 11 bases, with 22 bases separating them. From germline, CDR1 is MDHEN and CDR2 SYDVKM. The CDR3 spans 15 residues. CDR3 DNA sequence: TGTGCCAGCGGGGTCGGTTCCAGTCAATTCACACCCCTCCACTTT. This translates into CASGVGSSQFTPLHF.

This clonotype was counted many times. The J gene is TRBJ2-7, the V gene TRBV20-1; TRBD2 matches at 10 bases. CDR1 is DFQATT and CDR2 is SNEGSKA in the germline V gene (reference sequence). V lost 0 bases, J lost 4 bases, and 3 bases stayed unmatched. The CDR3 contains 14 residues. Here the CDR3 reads CSAREAGGFYEQYF. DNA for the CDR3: TGCAGTGCTAGAGAAGCGGGAGGGTTTTACGAGCAGTACTTC.

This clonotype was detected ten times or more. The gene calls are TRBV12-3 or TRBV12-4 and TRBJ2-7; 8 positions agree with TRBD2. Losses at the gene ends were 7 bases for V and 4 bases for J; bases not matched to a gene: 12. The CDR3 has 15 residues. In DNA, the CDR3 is TGTGCCAGCACCCCGAGCAGCGGGAGCCCATACGAGCAGTACTTC. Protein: CASTPSSGSPYEQYF.

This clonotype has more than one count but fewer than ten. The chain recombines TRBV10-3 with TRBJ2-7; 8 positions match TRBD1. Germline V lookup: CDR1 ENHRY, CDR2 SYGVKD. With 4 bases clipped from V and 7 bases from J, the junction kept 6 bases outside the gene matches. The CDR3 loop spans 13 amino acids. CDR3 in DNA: TGTGCCATCAGTGTTCAGGGGGCGGATGAGCAGTACTTC. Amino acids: CAISVQGADEQYF.

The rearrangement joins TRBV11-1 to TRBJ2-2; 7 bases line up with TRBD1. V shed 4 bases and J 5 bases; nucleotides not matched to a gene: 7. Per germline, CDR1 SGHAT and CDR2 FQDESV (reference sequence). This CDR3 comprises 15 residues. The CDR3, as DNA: TGTGCCAGCAGCTCAGGGACAGCAACAACCGGGGAGCTGTTTTTT. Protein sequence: CASSSGTATTGELFF. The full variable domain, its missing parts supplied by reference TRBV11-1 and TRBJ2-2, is EAEVAQSPRYKITEKSQAVAFWCDPISGHATLYWYRQILGQGPELLVQFQDESVVDDSQLPKDRFSAERLKGVDSTLKIQPAELGDSAMYLCASSSGTATTGELFFGEGSRLTVL.

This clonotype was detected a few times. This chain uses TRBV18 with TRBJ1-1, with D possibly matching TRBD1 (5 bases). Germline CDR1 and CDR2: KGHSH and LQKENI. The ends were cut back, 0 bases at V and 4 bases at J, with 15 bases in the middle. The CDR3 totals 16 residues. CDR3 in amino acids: CASSPPQGSRRTEAFF. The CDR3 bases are TGTGCCAGCTCACCACCCCAGGGATCTCGTCGCACTGAAGCTTTCTTT.

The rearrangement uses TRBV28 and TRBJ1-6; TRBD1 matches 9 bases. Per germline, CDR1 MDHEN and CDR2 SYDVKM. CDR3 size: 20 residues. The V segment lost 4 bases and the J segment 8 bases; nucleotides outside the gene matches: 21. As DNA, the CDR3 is TGTGCCAGCAGTTCGACCGTCATTACCCTTTCCGACAGGGGGGATTCACCCCTCCACTTT. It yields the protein CASSSTVITLSDRGDSPLHF.

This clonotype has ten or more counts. The CDR3 is CASSPQYLDEKLFF. The CDR3 DNA is TGTGCCAGCAGTCCCCAGTACCTCGATGAAAAACTGTTTTTT. This chain uses TRBV28 with TRBJ1-4; D gene unclear. V gave up 5 bases and J gave up 6 bases, with 13 bases separating them. The germline V gene has CDR1 MDHEN and CDR2 SYDVKM. This CDR3 has 14 amino acids.

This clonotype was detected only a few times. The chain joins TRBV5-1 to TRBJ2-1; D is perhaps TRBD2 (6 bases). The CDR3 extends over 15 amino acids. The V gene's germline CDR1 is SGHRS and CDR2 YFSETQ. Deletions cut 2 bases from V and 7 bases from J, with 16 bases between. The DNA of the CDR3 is TGCGCCAGCAGCTTTTGGTCGCGGGAAGCAAATGAGCAGTTCTTC. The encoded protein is CASSFWSREANEQFF. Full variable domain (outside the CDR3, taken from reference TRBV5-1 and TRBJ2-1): KAGVTQTPRYLIKTRGQQVTLSCSPISGHRSVSWYQQTPGQGLQFLFEYFSETQRNKGNFPGRFSGRQFSNSRSEMNVSTLELGDSALYLCASSFWSREANEQFFGPGTRLTVL.

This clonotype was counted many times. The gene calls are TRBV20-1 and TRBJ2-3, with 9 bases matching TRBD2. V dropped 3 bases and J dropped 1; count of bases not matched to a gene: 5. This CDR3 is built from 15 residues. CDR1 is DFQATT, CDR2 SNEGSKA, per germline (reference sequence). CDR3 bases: TGCAGTGCTAGGGCTAGCGGGAAGCGCACAGATACGCAGTATTTT. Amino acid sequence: CSARASGKRTDTQYF.

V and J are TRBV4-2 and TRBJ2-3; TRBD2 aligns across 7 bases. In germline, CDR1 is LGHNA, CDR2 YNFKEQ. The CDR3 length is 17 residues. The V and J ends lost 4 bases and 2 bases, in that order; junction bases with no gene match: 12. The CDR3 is CASSPRSLADNTDTQYF. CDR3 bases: TGTGCCAGCAGCCCAAGGAGTCTAGCGGATAACACAGATACGCAGTATTTT.

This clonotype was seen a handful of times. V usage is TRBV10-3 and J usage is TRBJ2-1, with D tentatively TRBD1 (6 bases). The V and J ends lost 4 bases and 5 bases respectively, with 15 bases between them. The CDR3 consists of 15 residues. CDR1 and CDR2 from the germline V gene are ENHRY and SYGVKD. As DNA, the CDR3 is TGTGCCATCAGTGCGGAACGCAGGGGCGACAATGAGCAGTTCTTC. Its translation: CAISAERRGDNEQFF.

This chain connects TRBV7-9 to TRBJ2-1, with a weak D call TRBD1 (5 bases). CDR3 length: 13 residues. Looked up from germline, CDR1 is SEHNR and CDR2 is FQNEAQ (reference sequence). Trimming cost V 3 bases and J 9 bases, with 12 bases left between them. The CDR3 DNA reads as TGTGCCAGCAGCTTTACTATTCAGGGTGAGCAGTTCTTC. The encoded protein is CASSFTIQGEQFF.

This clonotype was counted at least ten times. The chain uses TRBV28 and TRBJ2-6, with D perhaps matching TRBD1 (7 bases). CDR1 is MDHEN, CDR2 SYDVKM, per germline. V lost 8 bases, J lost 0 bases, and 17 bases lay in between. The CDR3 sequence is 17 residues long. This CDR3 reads CASYTGDSFSGANVLTF. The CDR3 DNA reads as TGTGCCAGCTACACAGGGGACTCCTTCTCTGGGGCCAACGTCCTGACTTTC.

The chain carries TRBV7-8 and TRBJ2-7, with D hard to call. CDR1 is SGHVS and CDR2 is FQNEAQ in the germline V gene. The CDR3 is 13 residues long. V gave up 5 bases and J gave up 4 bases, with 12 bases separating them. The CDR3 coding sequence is TGTGCCAGCAGCCCGATGACCAAGTACGAGCAGTACTTC. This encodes CASSPMTKYEQYF.

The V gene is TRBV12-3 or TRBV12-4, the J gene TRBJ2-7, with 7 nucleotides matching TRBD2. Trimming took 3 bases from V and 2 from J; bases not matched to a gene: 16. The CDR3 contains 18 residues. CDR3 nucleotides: TGTGCCAGCAGTTTTGACCTGGGGGAGGGGCGCAGGCCCTACGAGCAGTACTTC. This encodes CASSFDLGEGRRPYEQYF.

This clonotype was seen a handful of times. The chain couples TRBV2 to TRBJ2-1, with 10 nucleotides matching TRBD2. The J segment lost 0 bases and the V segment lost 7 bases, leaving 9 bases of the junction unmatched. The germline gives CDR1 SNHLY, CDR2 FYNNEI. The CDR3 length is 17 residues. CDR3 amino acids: CASNLWPSGSSYNEQFF. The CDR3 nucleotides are TGTGCCAGCAACCTTTGGCCTAGCGGGAGCTCCTACAATGAGCAGTTCTTC.

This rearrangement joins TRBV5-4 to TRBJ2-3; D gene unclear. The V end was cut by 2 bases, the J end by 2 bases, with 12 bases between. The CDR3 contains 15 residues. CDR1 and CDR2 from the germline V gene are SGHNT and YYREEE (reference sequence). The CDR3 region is CASSFWARLTDTQYF. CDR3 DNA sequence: TGTGCCAGCAGCTTCTGGGCGAGGCTCACAGATACGCAGTATTTT.

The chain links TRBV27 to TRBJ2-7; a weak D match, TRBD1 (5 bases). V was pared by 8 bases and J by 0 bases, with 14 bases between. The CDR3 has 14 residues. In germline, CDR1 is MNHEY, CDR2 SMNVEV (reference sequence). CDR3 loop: CASRGLGASYEQYF. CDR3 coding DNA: TGTGCCAGCCGTGGTTTAGGGGCCTCCTACGAGCAGTACTTC.

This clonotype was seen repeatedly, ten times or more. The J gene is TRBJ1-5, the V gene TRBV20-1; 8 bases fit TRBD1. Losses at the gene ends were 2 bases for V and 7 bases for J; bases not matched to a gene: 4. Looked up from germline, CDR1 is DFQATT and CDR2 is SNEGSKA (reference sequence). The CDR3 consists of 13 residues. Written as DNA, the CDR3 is TGCAGTGCTAGACAGGGGGCTGGACAGCCCCAGCATTTT. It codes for CSARQGAGQPQHF.

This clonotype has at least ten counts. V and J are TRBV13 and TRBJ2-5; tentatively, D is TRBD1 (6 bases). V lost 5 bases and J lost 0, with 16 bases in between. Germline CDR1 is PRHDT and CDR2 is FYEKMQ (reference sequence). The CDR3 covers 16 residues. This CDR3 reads CASSRRTVSYQETQYF. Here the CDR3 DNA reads TGTGCCAGCAGCCGAAGGACAGTTTCGTACCAAGAGACCCAGTACTTC.

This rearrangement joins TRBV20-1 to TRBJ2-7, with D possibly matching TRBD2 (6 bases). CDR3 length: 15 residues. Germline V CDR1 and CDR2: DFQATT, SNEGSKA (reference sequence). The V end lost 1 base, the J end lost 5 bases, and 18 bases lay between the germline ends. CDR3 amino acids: CSARALGREEDEQYF. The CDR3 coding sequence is TGCAGTGCTAGAGCGCTTGGCAGGGAGGAGGACGAGCAGTACTTC.

This chain's CDR3 is CASSPSRDYNEQFF. CDR3 bases: TGTGCCAGCAGCCCGTCTAGAGACTACAATGAGCAGTTCTTC. The V and J genes are TRBV7-3 and TRBJ2-1; no clear D gene. Germline loops: CDR1 SGHTA, CDR2 FQGTGA. Trimming left V 5 bases short and J 3 bases short, with 11 bases between. The CDR3 consists of 14 residues.

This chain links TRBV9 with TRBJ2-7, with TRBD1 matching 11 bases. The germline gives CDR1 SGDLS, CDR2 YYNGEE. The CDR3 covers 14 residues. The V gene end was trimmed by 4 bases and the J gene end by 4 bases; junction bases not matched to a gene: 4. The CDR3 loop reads CASSLGQGDYEQYF. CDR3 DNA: TGTGCCAGCAGCCTGGGACAGGGGGATTACGAGCAGTACTTC.

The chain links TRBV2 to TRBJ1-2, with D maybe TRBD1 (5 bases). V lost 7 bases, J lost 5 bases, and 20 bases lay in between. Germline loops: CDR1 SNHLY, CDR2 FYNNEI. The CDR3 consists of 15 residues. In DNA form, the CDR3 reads TGTGCCAGCATGCAAGCTCCGGGACCCCGATATGGCTACACCTTC. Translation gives CASMQAPGPRYGYTF. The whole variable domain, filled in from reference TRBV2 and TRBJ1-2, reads EPEVTQTPSHQVTQMGQEVILRCVPISNHLYFYWYRQILGQKVEFLVSFYNNEISEKSEIFDDQFSVERPDGSNFTLKIRSTKLEDSAMYFCASMQAPGPRYGYTFGSGTRLTVV.